This is a list of T cell receptor beta chains from one sample in a study of T cell responses to AZD1222 COVID-19 vaccine. Here immunoSEQ multiplex PCR was the method, and the copy in TCRdb shows in-frame clones only, minus some. This table holds approximately 160,000 clones, about 90% found once. The sequencing used peripheral blood, collected on day 0 of AZD1222 vaccination. The receptors derive from an adult in good health. Each CDR3 is given with its conserved first and last residue. D genes are given only for firm matches. For some rows the clone size is stated as once, few or many, or as a class when expanded; others skip it.

V gene,D gene,clone size,J gene,CDR3 DNA,CDR3 protein
TRBV5-1,-,-,TRBJ1-2,TGCGCCAGCAGCTTGGGACAGCTCTATGGCTACACCTTC,CASSLGQLYGYTF
TRBV11-2,-,-,TRBJ2-1,TGTGCCAGCAGCCTAAGGAGGCTTAATGAGCAGTTCTTC,CASSLRRLNEQFF
TRBV6-5,TRBD1,-,TRBJ1-3,TGTGCCAGCCGGGGACAGGGCCTCTCTGGAAACACCATATATTTT,CASRGQGLSGNTIYF
TRBV19,-,-,TRBJ2-7,TGTGCCAGTAGCAGGTTTTCGGACGGTAGCTCCTACGAGCAGTACTTC,CASSRFSDGSSYEQYF
TRBV7-9,-,-,TRBJ2-5,TGTGCCAGCGACTCCGCGGCTAAAGAGACCCAGTACTTC,CASDSAAKETQYF
TRBV21-1,-,-,TRBJ2-7,TGTGCCAGCAGCAAAGCCCGGCTCAGGGACATGGACTACGAGCAGTACTTC,CASSKARLRDMDYEQYF
TRBV18,TRBD2,-,TRBJ2-7,TGTGCCAGCTCACCAGAAAGCGGGGGAACACCAATCTCCGAGCAGTACTTC,CASSPESGGTPISEQYF
TRBV19,-,-,TRBJ2-7,TGTGCCAGTAGTATAGGGAACGAGCAGTACTTC,CASSIGNEQYF
TRBV6-6,-,-,TRBJ1-1,TGTGCCAGCCTCCGGGGGAACGGGGGTGGGCGCACTGAAGCTTTCTTT,CASLRGNGGGRTEAFF
TRBV3-1/TRBV3-2,-,-,TRBJ1-2,TGTGCCAGCAGCCAAGAACCTCAGGCCTTTCGCTACACCTTC,CASSQEPQAFRYTF
TRBV28,-,-,TRBJ1-1,TGTGCCAGCAAGGGGGGCCCGAACACTGAAGCTTTCTTT,CASKGGPNTEAFF
TRBV11-2,TRBD1,-,TRBJ1-1,TGTGCCAGCAGCTTAGTCAGGGTCAGGGGGCGATTTAACACTGAAGCTTTCTTT,CASSLVRVRGRFNTEAFF
TRBV19,TRBD1,-,TRBJ2-3,TGTGCCAGTAGTATCGGACAGGGGGCAAATACGCAGTATTTT,CASSIGQGANTQYF
TRBV7-6,TRBD2,-,TRBJ2-5,TGTGCCAGCAGCTTAGGTCCGGGAGGGTACCAAGAGACCCAGTACTTC,CASSLGPGGYQETQYF
TRBV21-1,-,-,TRBJ1-2,TGTGCCAGCAGCGAACAGGGCTACTACACCTTC,CASSEQGYYTF
TRBV11-2,TRBD1,-,TRBJ1-1,TGTGCCAGCAGCTTAGTCTCCACTAGGACAGGGGGGGCTTTCTTT,CASSLVSTRTGGAFF
TRBV29-1,TRBD1,-,TRBJ1-1,TGCAGCGTTGAAGATCTCGCAGGGGGGAACACTGAAGCTTTCTTT,CSVEDLAGGNTEAFF
TRBV11-2,-,-,TRBJ2-7,TGTGCCAGCAGCCGAAATCCGGGAGCCCGGAGGTCCGAGCAGTACTTC,CASSRNPGARRSEQYF
TRBV6-5,TRBD1,few,TRBJ2-1,TGTGCCAGCAGGTCCGGGACAGGCCCCTACAATGAGCAGTTCTTC,CASRSGTGPYNEQFF
TRBV30,-,-,TRBJ1-2,TGTGCCTGGAGTTTCCCGTCAGGGTCCCCTACTCCGGGCTATGGCTACACCTTC,CAWSFPSGSPTPGYGYTF
TRBV28,-,-,TRBJ2-1,TGTGCCAGCAGTTTATTCCGGGGGCTGGATGAGCAGTTCTTC,CASSLFRGLDEQFF
TRBV2,TRBD1,-,TRBJ1-5,TGTGCCAGCCGAGCCGACAGGGGGAGAAATCAGCCCCAGCATTTT,CASRADRGRNQPQHF
TRBV28,TRBD2,few,TRBJ2-7,TGTGCCAGCAGTACCTCTAGCGGAACCTACGAGCAGTACTTC,CASSTSSGTYEQYF